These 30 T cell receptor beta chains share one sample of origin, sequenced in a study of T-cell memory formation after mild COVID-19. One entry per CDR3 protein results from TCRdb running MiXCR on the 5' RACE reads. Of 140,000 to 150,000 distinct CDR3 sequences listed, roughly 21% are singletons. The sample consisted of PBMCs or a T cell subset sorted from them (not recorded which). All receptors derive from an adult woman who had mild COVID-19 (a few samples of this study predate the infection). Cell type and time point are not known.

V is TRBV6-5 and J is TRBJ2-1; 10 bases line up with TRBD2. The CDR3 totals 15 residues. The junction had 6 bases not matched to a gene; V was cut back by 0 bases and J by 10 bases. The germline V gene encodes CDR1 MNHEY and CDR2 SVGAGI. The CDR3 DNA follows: TGTGCCAGCAGTTACTCATCGAGCGGGAGGGGGGAGCAGTTCTTC. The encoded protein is CASSYSSSGRGEQFF.

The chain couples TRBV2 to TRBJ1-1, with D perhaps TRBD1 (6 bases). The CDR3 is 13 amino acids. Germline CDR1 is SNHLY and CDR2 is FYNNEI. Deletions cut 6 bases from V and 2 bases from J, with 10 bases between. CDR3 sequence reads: CASRGGANTEAFF. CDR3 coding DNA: TGTGCCAGCAGAGGGGGGGCTAACACTGAAGCTTTCTTT. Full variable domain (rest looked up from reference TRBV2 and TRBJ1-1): EPEVTQTPSHQVTQMGQEVILRCVPISNHLYFYWYRQILGQKVEFLVSFYNNEISEKSEIFDDQFSVERPDGSNFTLKIRSTKLEDSAMYFCASRGGANTEAFFGQGTRLTVV.

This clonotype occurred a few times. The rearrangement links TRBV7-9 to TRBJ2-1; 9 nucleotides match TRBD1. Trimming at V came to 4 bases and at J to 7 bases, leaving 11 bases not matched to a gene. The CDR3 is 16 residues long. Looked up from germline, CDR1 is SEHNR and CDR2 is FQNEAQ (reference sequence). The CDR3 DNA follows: TGTGCCAGCAGCTCCATGTGGACAGGGGATCCGAATGAGCAGTTCTTC. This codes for CASSSMWTGDPNEQFF. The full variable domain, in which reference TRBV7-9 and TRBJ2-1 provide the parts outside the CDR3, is DTGVSQNPRHKITKRGQNVTFRCDPISEHNRLYWYRQTLGQGPEFLTYFQNEAQLEKSRLLSDRFSAERPKGSFSTLEIQRTEQGDSAMYLCASSSMWTGDPNEQFFGPGTRLTVL.

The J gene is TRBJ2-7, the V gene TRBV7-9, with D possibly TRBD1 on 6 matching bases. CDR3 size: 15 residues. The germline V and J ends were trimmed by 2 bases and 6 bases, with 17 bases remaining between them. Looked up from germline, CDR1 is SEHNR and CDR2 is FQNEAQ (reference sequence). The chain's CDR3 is CASSLFVSQGGEQYF. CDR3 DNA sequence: TGTGCCAGCAGCTTATTCGTTTCACAGGGCGGCGAGCAGTACTTC.

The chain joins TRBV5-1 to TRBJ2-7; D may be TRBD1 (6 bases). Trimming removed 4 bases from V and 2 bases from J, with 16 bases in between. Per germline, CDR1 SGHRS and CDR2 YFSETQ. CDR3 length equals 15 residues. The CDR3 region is CASSVNREAAYEQYF. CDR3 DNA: TGCGCCAGCAGCGTAAACAGGGAAGCGGCCTACGAGCAGTACTTC.

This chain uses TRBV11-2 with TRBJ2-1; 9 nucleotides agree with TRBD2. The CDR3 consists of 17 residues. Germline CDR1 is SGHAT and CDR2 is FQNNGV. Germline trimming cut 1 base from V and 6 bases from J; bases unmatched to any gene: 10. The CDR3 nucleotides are TGTGCCAGCAGCTTAGGCGCGACTAGCGGAGGGGGCAATGAGCAGTTCTTC. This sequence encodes CASSLGATSGGGNEQFF. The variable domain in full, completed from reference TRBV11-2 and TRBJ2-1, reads EAGVAQSPRYKIIEKRQSVAFWCNPISGHATLYWYQQILGQGPKLLIQFQNNGVVDDSQLPKDRFSAERLKGVDSTLKIQPAKLEDSAVYLCASSLGATSGGGNEQFFGPGTRLTVL.

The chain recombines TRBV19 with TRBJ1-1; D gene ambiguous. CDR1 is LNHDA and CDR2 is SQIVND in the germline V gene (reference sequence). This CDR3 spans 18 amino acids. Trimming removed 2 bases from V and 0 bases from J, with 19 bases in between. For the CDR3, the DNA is TGTGCCAGTAGTATAACCCCGTATAGTTCATGGGTGAACACTGAAGCTTTCTTT. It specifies CASSITPYSSWVNTEAFF.

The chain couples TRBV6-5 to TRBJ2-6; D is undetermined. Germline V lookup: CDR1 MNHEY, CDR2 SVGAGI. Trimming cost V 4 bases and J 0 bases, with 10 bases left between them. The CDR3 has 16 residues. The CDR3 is CASSSPSGSGANVLTF. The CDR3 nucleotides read TGTGCCAGCAGTTCCCCGTCTGGCTCTGGGGCCAACGTCCTGACTTTC.

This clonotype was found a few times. CDR3 DNA: TGTGCCAGCAGGGTTACAGGCGGCACTGAAGCTTTCTTT. As protein: CASRVTGGTEAFF. The chain uses TRBV6-2 or TRBV6-3 and TRBJ1-1; D may be TRBD1 (5 bases). Deletions cut 6 bases from V and 4 bases from J, with 12 bases between. In germline, CDR1 is MNHEY, CDR2 SVGEGT. The CDR3 is made up of 13 amino acids.

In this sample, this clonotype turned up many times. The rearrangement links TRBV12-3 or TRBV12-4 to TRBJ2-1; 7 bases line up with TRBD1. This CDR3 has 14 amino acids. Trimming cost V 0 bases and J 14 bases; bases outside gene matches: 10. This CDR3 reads CASSLASAGTEEFF. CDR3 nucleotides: TGTGCCAGCAGTTTAGCGTCTGCTGGGACAGAGGAGTTCTTC.

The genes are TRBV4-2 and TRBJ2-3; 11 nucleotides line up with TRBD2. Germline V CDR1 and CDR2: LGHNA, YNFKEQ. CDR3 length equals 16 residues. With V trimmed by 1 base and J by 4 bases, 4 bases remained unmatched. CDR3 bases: TGTGCCAGCAGCCAAGTACCTAGCGGGAGGCCAGATACGCAGTATTTT. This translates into CASSQVPSGRPDTQYF.

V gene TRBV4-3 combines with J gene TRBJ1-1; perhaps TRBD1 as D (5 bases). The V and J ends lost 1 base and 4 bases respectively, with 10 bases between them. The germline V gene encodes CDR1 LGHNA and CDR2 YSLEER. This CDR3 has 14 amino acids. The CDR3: CASSQVGRATEAFF. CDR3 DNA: TGCGCCAGCAGCCAAGTGGGCAGGGCCACTGAAGCTTTCTTT.

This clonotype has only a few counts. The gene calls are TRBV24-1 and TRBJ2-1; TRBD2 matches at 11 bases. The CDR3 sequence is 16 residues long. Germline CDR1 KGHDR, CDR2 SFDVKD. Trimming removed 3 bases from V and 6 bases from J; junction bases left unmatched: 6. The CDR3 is CATSDHSGGVLNEQFF. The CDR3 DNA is TGTGCCACCAGTGATCATAGCGGGGGGGTTCTCAATGAGCAGTTCTTC.

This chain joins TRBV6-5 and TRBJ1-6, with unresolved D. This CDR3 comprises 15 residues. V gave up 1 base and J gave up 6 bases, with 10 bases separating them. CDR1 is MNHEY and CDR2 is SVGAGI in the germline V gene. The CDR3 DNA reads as TGTGCCAGCAGTTACTATTGGGGTAGTAATTCACCCCTCCACTTT. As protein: CASSYYWGSNSPLHF.

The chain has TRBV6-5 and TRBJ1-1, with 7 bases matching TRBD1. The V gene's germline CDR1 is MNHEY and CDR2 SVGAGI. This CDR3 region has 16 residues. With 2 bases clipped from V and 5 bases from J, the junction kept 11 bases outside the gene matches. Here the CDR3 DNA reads TGTGCCAGCAGTTACCTTCAGAGTACAGGGGCGACTGAAGCTTTCTTT. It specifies CASSYLQSTGATEAFF.

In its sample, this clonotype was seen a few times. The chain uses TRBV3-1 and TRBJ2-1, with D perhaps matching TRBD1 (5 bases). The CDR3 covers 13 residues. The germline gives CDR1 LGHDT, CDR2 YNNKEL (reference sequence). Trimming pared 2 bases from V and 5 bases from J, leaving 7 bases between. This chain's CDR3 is CASSQQGNNEQFF. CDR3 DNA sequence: TGTGCCAGCAGCCAACAGGGAAACAATGAGCAGTTCTTC.

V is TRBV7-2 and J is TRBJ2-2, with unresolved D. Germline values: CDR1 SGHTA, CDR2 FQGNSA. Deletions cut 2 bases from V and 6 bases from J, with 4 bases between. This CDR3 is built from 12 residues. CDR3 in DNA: TGTGCCAGCAGCTTAACGCCCGGGGAGCTGTTTTTT. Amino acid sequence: CASSLTPGELFF.

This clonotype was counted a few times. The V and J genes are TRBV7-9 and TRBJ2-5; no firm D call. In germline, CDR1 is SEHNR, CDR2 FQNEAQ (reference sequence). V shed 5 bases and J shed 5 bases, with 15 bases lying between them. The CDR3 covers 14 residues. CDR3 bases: TGTGCCAGCAGCCCAGAAGGGCTCGGGGAGACCCAGTACTTC. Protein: CASSPEGLGETQYF.

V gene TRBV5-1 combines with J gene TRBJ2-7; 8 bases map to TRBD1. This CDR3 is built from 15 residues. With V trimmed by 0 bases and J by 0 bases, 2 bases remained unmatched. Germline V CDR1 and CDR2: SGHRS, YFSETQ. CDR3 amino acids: CASSLDRGISYEQYF. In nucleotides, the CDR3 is TGCGCCAGCAGCTTGGACAGGGGGATCTCCTACGAGCAGTACTTC. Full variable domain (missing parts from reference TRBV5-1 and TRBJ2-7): KAGVTQTPRYLIKTRGQQVTLSCSPISGHRSVSWYQQTPGQGLQFLFEYFSETQRNKGNFPGRFSGRQFSNSRSEMNVSTLELGDSALYLCASSLDRGISYEQYFGPGTRLTVT.

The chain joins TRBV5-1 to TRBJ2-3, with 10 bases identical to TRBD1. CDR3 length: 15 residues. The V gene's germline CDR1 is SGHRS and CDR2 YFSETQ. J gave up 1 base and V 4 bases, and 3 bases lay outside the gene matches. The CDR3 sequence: CASSPGTGGTDTQYF. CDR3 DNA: TGCGCCAGCAGCCCAGGGACAGGGGGCACAGATACGCAGTATTTT.

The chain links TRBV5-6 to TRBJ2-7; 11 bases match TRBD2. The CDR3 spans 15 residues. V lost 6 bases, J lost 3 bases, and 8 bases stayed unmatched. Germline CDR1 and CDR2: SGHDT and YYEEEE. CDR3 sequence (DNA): TGTGCCAGCAACCGGCCGGGACTAGCGGTCTACGAGCAGTACTTC. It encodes CASNRPGLAVYEQYF.

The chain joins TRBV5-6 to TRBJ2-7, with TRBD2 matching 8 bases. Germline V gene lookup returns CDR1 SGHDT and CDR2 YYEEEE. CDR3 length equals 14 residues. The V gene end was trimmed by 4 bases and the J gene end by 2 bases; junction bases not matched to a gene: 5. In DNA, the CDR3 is TGTGCCAGCAGCGAAAGCGGGAGTGCCTACGAGCAGTACTTC. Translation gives CASSESGSAYEQYF.

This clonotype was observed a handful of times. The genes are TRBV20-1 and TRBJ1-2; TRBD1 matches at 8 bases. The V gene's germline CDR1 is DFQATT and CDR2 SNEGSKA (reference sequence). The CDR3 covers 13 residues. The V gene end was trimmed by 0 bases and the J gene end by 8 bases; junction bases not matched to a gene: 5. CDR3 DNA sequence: TGCAGTGCTAGAGATAGACAGGGGCAGGGCTACACCTTC. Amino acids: CSARDRQGQGYTF.

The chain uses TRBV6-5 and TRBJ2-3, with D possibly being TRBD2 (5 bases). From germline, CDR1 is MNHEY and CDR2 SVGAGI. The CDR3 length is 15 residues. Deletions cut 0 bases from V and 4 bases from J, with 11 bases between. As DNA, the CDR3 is TGTGCCAGCAGTTACTCGGGTTGGGGAGCAGATACGCAGTATTTT. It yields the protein CASSYSGWGADTQYF.

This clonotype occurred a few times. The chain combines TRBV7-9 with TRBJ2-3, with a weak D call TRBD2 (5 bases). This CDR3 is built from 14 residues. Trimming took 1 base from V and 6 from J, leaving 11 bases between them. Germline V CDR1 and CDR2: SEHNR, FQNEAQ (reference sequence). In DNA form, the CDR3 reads TGTGCCAGCAGCTTAGGGGCGAGGGTGGATACGCAGTATTTT. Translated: CASSLGARVDTQYF.

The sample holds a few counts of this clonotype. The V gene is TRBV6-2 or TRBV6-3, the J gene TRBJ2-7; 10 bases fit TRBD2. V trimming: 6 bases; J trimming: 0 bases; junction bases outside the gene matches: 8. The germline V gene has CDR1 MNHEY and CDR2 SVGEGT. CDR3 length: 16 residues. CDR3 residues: CASSLPSGSASYEQYF. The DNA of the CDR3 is TGTGCCAGCAGCTTACCTAGCGGGAGTGCCTCCTACGAGCAGTACTTC.

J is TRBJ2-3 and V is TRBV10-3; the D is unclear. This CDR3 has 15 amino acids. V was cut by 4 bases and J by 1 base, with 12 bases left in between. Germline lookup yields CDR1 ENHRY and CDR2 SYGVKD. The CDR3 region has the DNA TGTGCCATCAGTGTAGGCGGAAAGGGCACAGATACGCAGTATTTT. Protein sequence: CAISVGGKGTDTQYF.

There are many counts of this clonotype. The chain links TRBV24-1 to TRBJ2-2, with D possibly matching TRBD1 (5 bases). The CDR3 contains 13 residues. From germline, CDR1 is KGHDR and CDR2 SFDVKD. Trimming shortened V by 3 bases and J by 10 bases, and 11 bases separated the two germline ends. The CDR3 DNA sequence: TGTGCCACCAGTGATGCCAGGGCAGAGGAGCTGTTTTTT. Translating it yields CATSDARAEELFF.

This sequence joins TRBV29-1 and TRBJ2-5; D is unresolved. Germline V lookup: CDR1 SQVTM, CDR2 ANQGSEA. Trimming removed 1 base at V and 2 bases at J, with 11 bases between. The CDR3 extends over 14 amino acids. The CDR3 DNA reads TGCAGCGTTGAAGCATTCGCGGTGCAAGAGACCCAGTACTTC. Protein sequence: CSVEAFAVQETQYF. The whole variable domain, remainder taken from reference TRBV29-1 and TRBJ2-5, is SAVISQKPSRDICQRGTSLTIQCQVDSQVTMMFWYRQQPGQSLTLIATANQGSEATYESGFVIDKFPISRPNLTFSTLTVSNMSPEDSSIYLCSVEAFAVQETQYFGPGTRLLVL.

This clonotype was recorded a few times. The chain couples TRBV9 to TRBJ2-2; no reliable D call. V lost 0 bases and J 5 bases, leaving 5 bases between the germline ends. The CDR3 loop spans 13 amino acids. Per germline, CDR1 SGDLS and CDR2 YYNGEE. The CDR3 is CASSVEGTGELFF. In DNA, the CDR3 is TGTGCCAGCAGCGTAGAAGGGACCGGGGAGCTGTTTTTT.